Below, one TCR beta chain is given with its context. V lost 1 base, J lost 8 bases, and 2 bases stayed unmatched. CDR3 length: 14 residues. CDR1 is SGHRS and CDR2 is YFSETQ in the germline V gene. The data were obtained in a study of follicular helper T cells after annual influenza vaccination. Here immunoSEQ multiplex PCR was the method, and the copy in TCRdb shows in-frame clones only, minus some. The sample consists of 25,000 to 35,000 clones, roughly 80% of them appearing once. Time point meaning: 2014-2015 season, pre-vaccination. Excluded were substance abuse, HIV/AIDS, active cancer, immunomodulatory drugs and active illness.

The chain employs TRBV5-1 and TRBJ2-1; 11 bases are a match to TRBD2. This TCR came from an adult who received the influenza vaccine. The sample consisted of CXCR5+ CD38- circulating T follicular helper cells from blood, taken on the day of influenza vaccination. Subset meaning: circulating Tfh, non-naive CD4+CXCR5+PD-1+ (ICOS+CD38+ or ICOS-CD38-). CDR3 protein: CASSLTSGGDEQFF. DNA for the CDR3: TGCGCCAGCAGCTTGACTAGCGGGGGAGATGAGCAGTTCTTC.